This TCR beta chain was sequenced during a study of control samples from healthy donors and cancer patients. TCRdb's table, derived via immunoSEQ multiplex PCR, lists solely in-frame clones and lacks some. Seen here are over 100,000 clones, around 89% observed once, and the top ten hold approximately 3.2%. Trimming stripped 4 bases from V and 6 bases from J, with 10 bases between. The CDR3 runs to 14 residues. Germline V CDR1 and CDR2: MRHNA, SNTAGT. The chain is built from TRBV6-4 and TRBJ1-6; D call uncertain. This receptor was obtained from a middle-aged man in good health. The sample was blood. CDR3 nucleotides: TGTGCCAGCAGTGTCTCGCCGGGTAATTCACCCCTCCACTTT. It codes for CASSVSPGNSPLHF.